This T cell receptor (beta chain) was identified during a study of regulatory T cells in long-lasting Graves disease. Study-level results: Less diverse TCR repertoires were seen in persistent Graves' patients than in newly diagnosed ones. Among the persistent patients, 2,741 public clonotypes were shared, more than the roughly 970 shared among new patients.

Time point described: newly diagnosed GD, antithyroid drugs for less than 3 months. PBMC RNA was the source of the TCR library. Arm-PCR of CDR3 regions and iRepertoire HTBI primers were used to build TCR beta libraries. TCRdb itself ran the multiplex PCR reads through MiXCR, one entry per CDR3 protein. The data show roughly 510,000 distinct CDR3 sequences, 15% to 20% seen once. This clonotype was picked up many times. Its antigen is still unknown. These sequences were also reported in another study, on T cells in Graves' hyperthyroidism and ophthalmopathy. That work states: Stable Graves' hyperthyroidism denoted no ophthalmopathy progression over 18 months. Participants, patients aged 18 to 65, had newly diagnosed hyperthyroidism with a duration under 2 months.

Sequenced here: peripheral blood mononuclear cells (PBMCs), sampled at new diagnosis, from a patient treated with antithyroid drugs. The clonotype was recovered from a man younger than 35 with Graves disease.

The CDR3 nucleotides read TGCAGTGCGGGACAGGGTACTTCGGGCGAGCAGTACTTC. It yields the protein CSAGQGTSGEQYF. The chain has TRBV20-1 and TRBJ2-7; 9 bases agree with TRBD1. The CDR3 consists of 13 residues. V lost 6 bases and J lost 6; bases outside the gene matches: 9. In germline, CDR1 is DFQATT, CDR2 SNEGSKA (reference sequence).